The subject of this entry is one T cell receptor beta chain. This clonotype has only a few counts. The antigen this receptor binds is unknown. Nothing much larger sits one base from this clone, and base qualities are not available. Receptor amplification or capture employed RT-PCR. Sequencing used an Illumina HiSeq 2500. TCRdb redid the processing of the public reads, applying fastp at Q25 and MiXCR, and retained in-frame beta chains. Entries that share a CDR3 protein sequence are merged under the most common genes and DNA. A total of 200,000 to 250,000 distinct CDR3 sequences appear in this sample, 9.5% to 15% of them only once. The ten largest account for under 10% of the sample. The data were taken from a study of response to subunit inactivated influenza vaccine (dated by TCRdb to the late 2010s). A note on the overall study: Deep quantitative profiling of the T cell receptor repertoire was used in the study to follow responses to a trivalent subunit inactivated influenza vaccine.

What the work shows at the level of the full study, not this receptor alone: The authors suggested that each seasonal influenza vaccination may recruit only a limited number of new T cells.

The clonotype was recovered from a man aged 50-60 years who received an inactivated influenza vaccine. Donor details come from another sample of the same person, matched by shared clones. Sequences were derived from non-naive T cells sorted from PBMCs, sampled approximately 15 days before vaccination. The cell subset or site label, read with the paper, signifies: memory T cell fraction.

The CDR3 here reads CASSRQKPGLAGGYRANVLTF. The DNA sequence is given as TGTGCCAGCAGCCGACAAAAACCGGGACTAGCGGGAGGTTATCGGGCCAACGTCCTGACTTTC. The chain is assembled from TRBV4-2 and TRBJ2-6; TRBD2 fits 15 bases in the junction. Germline trimming amounts to 4 bases on V and 5 bases on J, with 15 as the count of junction bases outside the gene matches. The cysteine opens and the phenylalanine closes a CDR3 of 21 amino acids. The CDR3 DNA has 63 bases and is translated from base 1. The germline V gene yields LGHNA for CDR1 and YNFKEQ for CDR2.